These 31 T cell receptor beta chains originate from one sample sequenced in a study of cytomegalovirus exposure and HLA in healthy donors. Only in-frame clones appear in the TCRdb table, and some are missing; sequencing was by immunoSEQ multiplex PCR. This sample carries 150,000 to 200,000 clones, around 84% of them seen once, and the ten largest clones take under 7.5%. Input material: PBMCs. All receptors derive from a young man in good health and CMV-seropositive.

The CDR3 loop is CASSFGLADDNEQFF. The CDR3 nucleotides are TGTGCCAGCAGCTTCGGACTAGCGGACGACAATGAGCAGTTCTTC. The rearrangement links TRBV5-4 to TRBJ2-1, with 10 bases aligning to TRBD2. J lost 5 bases, V lost 2 bases, and 4 bases had no gene match. Per the germline V gene, CDR1 is SGHNT and CDR2 is YYREEE (reference sequence). This CDR3 region has 15 residues.

V is TRBV7-9 and J is TRBJ2-1; D unresolved. Trimming shortened V by 5 bases and J by 5 bases, and 7 bases separated the two germline ends. The CDR3 extends over 12 amino acids. CDR1 is SEHNR, CDR2 FQNEAQ, per germline (reference sequence). This CDR3 reads CASSPAHNEQFF. The CDR3 nucleotides are TGTGCCAGCAGCCCCGCGCACAATGAGCAGTTCTTC.

The rearrangement links TRBV2 to TRBJ1-2, with TRBD1 identical over 7 bases. V trimming: 6 bases; J trimming: 6 bases; junction bases outside the gene matches: 16. The CDR3 sequence is 16 residues long. CDR1 and CDR2 from the germline V gene are SNHLY and FYNNEI. This CDR3 reads CASRAIDRVVSDGYTF. In nucleotides, the CDR3 is TGTGCCAGCAGAGCTATTGACAGGGTCGTTTCCGATGGCTACACCTTC. Filled out from reference TRBV2 and TRBJ1-2, the complete variable domain reads EPEVTQTPSHQVTQMGQEVILRCVPISNHLYFYWYRQILGQKVEFLVSFYNNEISEKSEIFDDQFSVERPDGSNFTLKIRSTKLEDSAMYFCASRAIDRVVSDGYTFGSGTRLTVV.

The V and J genes are TRBV9 and TRBJ1-1, with D perhaps TRBD1 (6 bases). Between the trimmed V and J ends, which lost 3 bases and 1 base, there was a span of 10 bases. Per germline, CDR1 SGDLS and CDR2 YYNGEE. This CDR3 region has 14 residues. The CDR3 protein is CASSAQQGNTEAFF. The CDR3 region has the DNA TGTGCCAGCAGCGCACAACAGGGGAACACTGAAGCTTTCTTT.

This rearrangement joins TRBV7-2 to TRBJ2-1, with D maybe TRBD2 (6 bases). The CDR3 contains 14 residues. Between the trimmed V and J ends, which lost 1 base and 7 bases, there was a span of 11 bases. The germline V gene encodes CDR1 SGHTA and CDR2 FQGNSA. CDR3 protein: CASSLGGGGNEQFF. CDR3 sequence (DNA): TGTGCCAGCAGCTTAGGTGGCGGAGGGAATGAGCAGTTCTTC.

This sequence joins TRBV6-4 and TRBJ2-3; 7 nucleotides agree with TRBD2. The CDR3 length is 15 residues. The V segment lost 5 bases and the J segment 2 bases; nucleotides outside the gene matches: 7. In germline, CDR1 is MRHNA, CDR2 SNTAGT. CDR3 sequence (DNA): TGTGCCAGCAGTTTAGAAGCGGGGTCCACAGATACGCAGTATTTT. It yields the protein CASSLEAGSTDTQYF.

The CDR3 loop reads CASSFAPGQDNNEQFF. The CDR3 region has the DNA TGTGCCAGCAGTTTCGCCCCGGGACAGGACAACAATGAGCAGTTCTTC. The chain couples TRBV27 to TRBJ2-1, with TRBD1 identical over 8 bases. Germline V CDR1 and CDR2: MNHEY, SMNVEV (reference sequence). The CDR3 consists of 16 residues. Unmatched junction bases numbered 9, after V lost 3 bases and J lost 5 bases.

This clone appeared once. The CDR3 sequence: CASSERLAGYNEQFF. CDR3 DNA: TGTGCCAGCAGTGAACGACTAGCGGGGTACAATGAGCAGTTCTTC. The V gene is TRBV2, the J gene TRBJ2-1, with 11 bases matching TRBD2. The V segment lost 2 bases and the J segment 4 bases; nucleotides outside the gene matches: 1. Germline assignment: CDR1 SNHLY and CDR2 FYNNEI. This CDR3 has 15 residues.

The CDR3 reads CASSLIGGASGRWGEQFF. The CDR3 nucleotides read TGTGCCAGCAGTTTGATAGGGGGGGCTAGCGGGAGATGGGGTGAGCAGTTCTTC. The chain has TRBV7-2 and TRBJ2-1; TRBD2 matches 10 bases. Germline V gene lookup returns CDR1 SGHTA and CDR2 FQGNSA. The CDR3 extends over 18 amino acids. V trimming: 6 bases; J trimming: 9 bases; junction bases outside the gene matches: 20.

The chain uses TRBV30 and TRBJ2-7, with a tentative D call TRBD2 (6 bases). There are 15 residues in the CDR3. Germline V gene lookup returns CDR1 GTSNPN and CDR2 SVGIG (reference sequence). V was cut by 3 bases and J by 0 bases, with 15 bases left in between. The CDR3 DNA sequence: TGTGCCTGGAGGGCACTGGGGAGGAGCTCCTACGAGCAGTACTTC. Translating gives CAWRALGRSSYEQYF.

The chain employs TRBV10-3 and TRBJ2-3, with 8 bases aligning to TRBD2. This CDR3 has 13 amino acids. Germline CDR1 is ENHRY and CDR2 is SYGVKD. J gave up 5 bases and V 8 bases, and 6 bases lay outside the gene matches. The CDR3 is CAIATGGEDTQYF. The CDR3 DNA sequence: TGTGCCATCGCGACGGGAGGGGAAGATACGCAGTATTTT.

The chain joins TRBV27 to TRBJ2-6; 7 bases match TRBD1. This CDR3 has 18 residues. Germline V gene lookup returns CDR1 MNHEY and CDR2 SMNVEV (reference sequence). After removal of 7 bases from V and 0 bases from J, the junction contained 12 bases not matched to a gene. CDR3 DNA: TGTGCCAGCATGAGGAAAGGACAGGAACTCTCTGGGGCCAACGTCCTGACTTTC. Protein: CASMRKGQELSGANVLTF.

The chain combines TRBV19 with TRBJ2-2; a possible D gene is TRBD1 (6 bases). The CDR3 loop spans 16 amino acids. V was shortened by 4 bases and J by 8 bases, with 20 bases between the two germline ends. The germline CDR1 and CDR2 sequences are LNHDA and SQIVND (reference sequence). The CDR3: CASSTQGQLHSGELFF. The CDR3 DNA reads as TGTGCCAGTAGTACTCAGGGACAACTACACTCTGGGGAGCTGTTTTTT.

The chain uses TRBV5-1 and TRBJ2-7; 10 nucleotides match TRBD2. Germline trimming cut 5 bases from V and 2 bases from J; bases unmatched to any gene: 4. The germline V gene has CDR1 SGHRS and CDR2 YFSETQ. CDR3 length: 14 amino acids. The DNA for the CDR3 is TGCGCCAGCAGGTTCGGACTAGCGGCCTACGAGCAGTACTTC. Translating it yields CASRFGLAAYEQYF.

This clone was recorded a few times. V and J are TRBV5-1 and TRBJ2-5; 7 bases are shared with TRBD2. V was pared by 10 bases and J by 5 bases, with 14 bases of the junction left unmatched. Germline V CDR1 and CDR2: SGHRS, YFSETQ. CDR3 length: 14 residues. CDR3 sequence reads: CASSLAGDVETQYF. The CDR3 region has the DNA TGCGCCTCTTCCCTTGCGGGGGACGTTGAGACCCAGTACTTC.

The genes are TRBV11-2 and TRBJ2-1, with 10 bases fitting TRBD2. Germline loops: CDR1 SGHAT, CDR2 FQNNGV. Trimming took 1 base from V and 9 from J; bases not matched to a gene: 3. This CDR3 is 14 amino acids long. The CDR3 sequence: CASSLGVAGGEQFF. The CDR3 DNA sequence: TGTGCCAGCAGCTTAGGGGTAGCGGGGGGTGAGCAGTTCTTC.

For the CDR3, the DNA is TGTGCCAGCAGTTTCGCACTCGGGGGCGAGCAGTACTTC. It yields the protein CASSFALGGEQYF. The chain is built from TRBV27 and TRBJ2-7; a possible D gene is TRBD2 (6 bases). V lost 3 bases and J lost 6, with 12 bases in between. The CDR3 is 13 amino acids. Germline assignment: CDR1 MNHEY and CDR2 SMNVEV (reference sequence).

This chain uses TRBV9 with TRBJ2-3; perhaps TRBD1 as D (5 bases). This CDR3 is 15 amino acids long. Looked up from germline, CDR1 is SGDLS and CDR2 is YYNGEE. V was shortened by 4 bases and J by 6 bases, with 18 bases between the two germline ends. The CDR3 sequence: CASSLAIGAQDTQYF. The CDR3 bases are TGTGCCAGCAGCTTGGCGATAGGGGCACAGGATACGCAGTATTTT. Supplemented by reference TRBV9 and TRBJ2-3, the full variable domain reads DSGVTQTPKHLITATGQRVTLRCSPRSGDLSVYWYQQSLDQGLQFLIQYYNGEERAKGNILERFSAQQFPDLHSELNLSSLELGDSALYFCASSLAIGAQDTQYFGPGTRLTVL.

The CDR3 DNA sequence: TGTGCCAGCAGCCAAGGGAGGAGCAATCAGCCCCAGCATTTT. It is translated as CASSQGRSNQPQHF. This chain uses TRBV7-2 with TRBJ1-5; the D is unclear. The V end was cut by 5 bases, the J end by 1 base, with 9 bases between. Germline V gene data show CDR1 as SGHTA and CDR2 as FQGNSA. This CDR3 comprises 14 residues. Filled out from reference TRBV7-2 and TRBJ1-5, the complete variable domain reads GAGVSQSPSNKVTEKGKDVELRCDPISGHTALYWYRQSLGQGLEFLIYFQGNSAPDKSGLPSDRFSAERTGGSVSTLTIQRTQQEDSAVYLCASSQGRSNQPQHFGDGTRLSIL.

DNA for the CDR3: TGTGCCAGCAGCCCTACTTTAGACAGGGACACTGAAGCTTTCTTT. It translates to CASSPTLDRDTEAFF. The rearrangement joins TRBV25-1 to TRBJ1-1, with TRBD1 matching over 7 bases. This CDR3 region has 15 residues. Germline lookup yields CDR1 MGHDK and CDR2 SYGVNS. J was trimmed by 3 bases and V by 6 bases; bases with no gene match: 10.

This chain links TRBV28 with TRBJ1-1, with D unclear. With 7 bases removed from V and 0 bases from J, the gap between germline ends came to 12 bases. Germline loops: CDR1 MDHEN, CDR2 SYDVKM. The CDR3 covers 14 residues. The CDR3 loop is CASTLPGMNTEAFF. The DNA for the CDR3 is TGTGCCAGCACCCTACCAGGCATGAACACTGAAGCTTTCTTT.

The chain employs TRBV7-2 and TRBJ2-3, with a weak D call TRBD2 (5 bases). V lost 4 bases and J lost 4, with 12 bases in between. The CDR3 extends over 14 amino acids. Germline CDR1 and CDR2: SGHTA and FQGNSA. The CDR3 DNA reads TGTGCCAGCAGCTCAGGAGGCCCCCCAGATACGCAGTATTTT. It specifies CASSSGGPPDTQYF.

The chain uses TRBV5-1 and TRBJ2-3, with 10 bases identical to TRBD2. J was trimmed by 1 base and V by 2 bases; bases with no gene match: 4. CDR1 is SGHRS, CDR2 YFSETQ, per germline. The CDR3 is made up of 16 amino acids. CDR3 protein: CASSFSGRLGTDTQYF. Here the CDR3 DNA reads TGCGCCAGCAGCTTTAGCGGGAGGTTGGGCACAGATACGCAGTATTTT.

V is TRBV9 and J is TRBJ1-5; 7 bases align to TRBD1. The CDR3 has 15 amino acids. Trimming removed 3 bases from V and 2 bases from J; junction bases left unmatched: 5. Germline values: CDR1 SGDLS, CDR2 YYNGEE. The CDR3 sequence: CASSADGTGNQPQHF. CDR3 nucleotide sequence: TGTGCCAGCAGCGCCGATGGGACAGGCAATCAGCCCCAGCATTTT.

This chain links TRBV6-5 with TRBJ2-3, with D perhaps matching TRBD2 (5 bases). Germline lookup yields CDR1 MNHEY and CDR2 SVGAGI. The V and J ends lost 7 bases and 0 bases respectively, with 11 bases between them. The CDR3 is 14 amino acids. The DNA of the CDR3 is TGTGCCAGCAATGGGGAGCTGAGCACAGATACGCAGTATTTT. This gives the protein CASNGELSTDTQYF.

This clone was seen just once. The chain links TRBV15 to TRBJ2-7, with D perhaps matching TRBD1 (5 bases). The CDR3 is 14 residues long. V dropped 0 bases and J dropped 4 bases, with 10 bases sitting between them. Germline V gene lookup returns CDR1 LNHNV and CDR2 YYDKDF (reference sequence). This chain's CDR3 is CATSRDQGRYEQYF. The CDR3 nucleotides are TGTGCCACCAGCAGAGATCAGGGTAGATACGAGCAGTACTTC.

The chain has TRBV5-4 and TRBJ2-1; 12 bases agree with TRBD2. V lost 4 bases, J lost 7 bases, and 6 bases stayed unmatched. The germline gives CDR1 SGHNT, CDR2 YYREEE (reference sequence). This CDR3 has 15 amino acids. The CDR3: CASSGGLAGYNEQFF. The CDR3 nucleotides are TGTGCCAGCAGCGGAGGACTAGCGGGATATAATGAGCAGTTCTTC.

In its sample, this clone was seen a few times. This chain uses TRBV28 with TRBJ1-2; D gene uncertain. There are 11 residues in the CDR3. Germline CDR1 is MDHEN and CDR2 is SYDVKM. With 6 bases removed from V and 12 bases from J, the gap between germline ends came to 14 bases. The CDR3 nucleotides read TGTGCCAGCAGCCCTGGGCCTATTAACACCTTC. Translating it yields CASSPGPINTF.

The V call is TRBV5-1, the J call TRBJ1-1, with TRBD1 as a possible D gene (5 bases). The germline gives CDR1 SGHRS, CDR2 YFSETQ. V lost 2 bases and J 5 bases, leaving 7 bases between the germline ends. This CDR3 is built from 12 residues. The CDR3 DNA sequence: TGCGCCAGCAGCTTAGGGACTACTGAAGCTTTCTTT. Its protein product is CASSLGTTEAFF.

The J gene is TRBJ2-1, the V gene TRBV28; D not certain. Per germline, CDR1 MDHEN and CDR2 SYDVKM. V lost 4 bases and J lost 5, with 12 bases in between. This CDR3 has 14 amino acids. The CDR3 here is CASSSGGNHNEQFF. CDR3 in DNA: TGTGCCAGCAGTTCAGGTGGCAACCACAATGAGCAGTTCTTC. The entire variable domain, with the rest obtained from reference TRBV28 and TRBJ2-1, is as follows: DVKVTQSSRYLVKRTGEKVFLECVQDMDHENMFWYRQDPGLGLRLIYFSYDVKMKEKGDIPEGYSVSREKKERFSLILESASTNQTSMYLCASSSGGNHNEQFFGPGTRLTVL.

This sequence joins TRBV9 and TRBJ1-2, with unresolved D. This CDR3 comprises 14 residues. Germline assignment: CDR1 SGDLS and CDR2 YYNGEE. V lost 0 bases and J 7 bases, leaving 13 bases between the germline ends. The CDR3 nucleotides read TGTGCCAGCAGCGTAGGGGCACCCGGTGGTGGCTACACCTTC. It translates to CASSVGAPGGGYTF.